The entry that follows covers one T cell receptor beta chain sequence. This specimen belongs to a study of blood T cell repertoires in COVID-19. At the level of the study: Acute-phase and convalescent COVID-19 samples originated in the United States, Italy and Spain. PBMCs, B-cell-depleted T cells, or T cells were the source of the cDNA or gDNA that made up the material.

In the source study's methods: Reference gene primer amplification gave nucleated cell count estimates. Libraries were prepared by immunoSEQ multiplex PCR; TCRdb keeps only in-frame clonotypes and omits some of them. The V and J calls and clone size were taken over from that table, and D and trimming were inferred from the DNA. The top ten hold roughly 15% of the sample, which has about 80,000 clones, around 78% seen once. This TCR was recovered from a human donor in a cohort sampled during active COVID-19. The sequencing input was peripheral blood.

The CDR3 bases are TGTGCCAGCAGCTTCAGTCAAAACAGGGTGATCTACGAGCAGTACTTC. It translates to CASSFSQNRVIYEQYF. This chain connects TRBV7-9 to TRBJ2-7; tentatively, D is TRBD1 (6 bases). Germline V lookup: CDR1 SEHNR, CDR2 FQNEAQ (reference sequence). This CDR3 comprises 16 residues. V was cut by 3 bases and J by 3 bases, with 18 bases left in between.